Sequencing of this T cell receptor (beta chain) was carried out in a study of T cell clones after liver transplantation. The protocol was immunoSEQ multiplex PCR, while the TCRdb copy is restricted to in-frame clones and leaves out a portion. The repertoire holds 65,000 to 90,000 clones, with more than 90% as singletons. The V end lost 5 bases, the J end lost 2 bases, and 16 bases lay between the germline ends. The CDR3 has 15 residues. CDR1 and CDR2 from the germline V gene are MDHEN and SYDVKM. This TCR was recovered from a human donor who received a liver transplant. The chain carries TRBV28 and TRBJ2-7, with D perhaps TRBD1 or TRBD2 (5 bases each). This specimen consisted of CD4+ T cells from blood, obtained before liver transplant. CDR3 sequence: CASSLPLGVPYEQYF. CDR3 bases: TGTGCCAGCAGTCTGCCTCTGGGGGTTCCCTACGAGCAGTACTTC.